These 7 T cell receptor beta chains were sequenced from one sample in a study of blood T cell repertoires in COVID-19. TCRdb's table, derived via immunoSEQ multiplex PCR, lists solely in-frame clones and lacks some. Altogether about 220,000 clones are present, roughly nine tenths being singletons, with the ten largest covering approximately 3.5%. Sequencing input: PBMCs or T cells enriched from blood (not recorded which). All receptors come from a woman in her late teens or twenties in a cohort exposed to, infected with or recovered from COVID-19 (not recorded which).

This chain connects TRBV6-5 to TRBJ1-3, with TRBD1 as a possible D gene (5 bases). The CDR3 is made up of 14 amino acids. The germline gives CDR1 MNHEY, CDR2 SVGAGI. With 8 bases removed from V and 4 bases from J, the gap between germline ends came to 15 bases. The CDR3 DNA sequence: TGTGCCAGCCTCCGGGGGGTATCAGGAAACACCATATATTTT. It encodes CASLRGVSGNTIYF.

This chain uses TRBV5-4 with TRBJ1-4, with 10 bases lining up with TRBD1. Germline values: CDR1 SGHNT, CDR2 YYREEE (reference sequence). CDR3 size: 17 residues. The J segment lost 0 bases and the V segment lost 3 bases, leaving 5 bases of the junction unmatched. CDR3: CASSWGTGDTTNEKLFF. The CDR3 DNA follows: TGTGCCAGCAGCTGGGGGACAGGGGATACAACTAATGAAAAACTGTTTTTT. The full variable domain, completed using reference TRBV5-4 and TRBJ1-4, is ETGVTQSPTHLIKTRGQQVTLRCSSQSGHNTVSWYQQALGQGPQFIFQYYREEENGRGNFPPRFSGLQFPNYSSELNVNALELDDSALYLCASSWGTGDTTNEKLFFGSGTQLSVL.

This clone showed up just a few times. This rearrangement joins TRBV5-5 to TRBJ1-6; 8 bases are a match to TRBD1. The junction had 15 bases not matched to a gene; V was cut back by 7 bases and J by 6 bases. CDR3 size: 17 residues. The germline V gene has CDR1 SGHKS and CDR2 YYEKEE (reference sequence). In DNA, the CDR3 is TGTGCCAGCCGCTCCGAGGGCAGGGGGCTAGGTAATTCACCCCTCCACTTT. Its translation is CASRSEGRGLGNSPLHF. Using reference TRBV5-5 and TRBJ1-6 for the parts outside the CDR3, the full variable domain is DAGVTQSPTHLIKTRGQQVTLRCSPISGHKSVSWYQQVLGQGPQFIFQYYEKEERGRGNFPDRFSARQFPNYSSELNVNALLLGDSALYLCASRSEGRGLGNSPLHFGNGTRLTVT.

This sequence joins TRBV19 and TRBJ1-1; TRBD1 agrees at 7 bases. Germline loops: CDR1 LNHDA, CDR2 SQIVND (reference sequence). Unmatched junction bases numbered 8, after V lost 0 bases and J lost 10 bases. The CDR3 covers 14 residues. The CDR3 DNA sequence: TGTGCCAGTAGTATAGATCAAAAACAGGGGACAGCTTTCTTT. Protein sequence: CASSIDQKQGTAFF.

This clone was picked up one time. The gene calls are TRBV7-9 and TRBJ2-7; D is undetermined. The CDR3 loop spans 12 amino acids. Trimming left V 5 bases short and J 5 bases short, with 10 bases between. Germline CDR1 is SEHNR and CDR2 is FQNEAQ (reference sequence). The CDR3 DNA reads as TGTGCCAGCAGCCCCTCGCGAAACGAGCAGTACTTC. It codes for CASSPSRNEQYF. The entire variable domain, with the rest obtained from reference TRBV7-9 and TRBJ2-7, is as follows: DTGVSQNPRHKITKRGQNVTFRCDPISEHNRLYWYRQTLGQGPEFLTYFQNEAQLEKSRLLSDRFSAERPKGSFSTLEIQRTEQGDSAMYLCASSPSRNEQYFGPGTRLTVT.

The CDR3 is CASSLALKQGGAYEQYF. The CDR3 DNA follows: TGTGCCAGCAGCTTAGCGCTGAAACAGGGAGGGGCCTACGAGCAGTACTTC. This chain links TRBV7-8 with TRBJ2-7, with D perhaps matching TRBD2 (7 bases). Per germline, CDR1 SGHVS and CDR2 FQNEAQ. The CDR3 has 17 amino acids. Trimming removed 0 bases at V and 2 bases at J, with 17 bases between. The complete variable domain, with remaining parts taken from reference TRBV7-8 and TRBJ2-7, reads GAGVSQSPRYKVAKRGQDVALRCDPISGHVSLFWYQQALGQGPEFLTYFQNEAQLDKSGLPSDRFFAERPEGSVSTLKIQRTQQEDSAVYLCASSLALKQGGAYEQYFGPGTRLTVT.

The chain uses TRBV19 and TRBJ1-2, with a weak D call TRBD1 (5 bases). The CDR3 has 16 amino acids. CDR1 LNHDA and CDR2 SQIVND come from the germline V gene (reference sequence). V shed 3 bases and J shed 1 base, with 15 bases lying between them. The CDR3 is CASSIDPTGINYGYTF. In DNA form, the CDR3 reads TGTGCCAGTAGTATCGACCCTACAGGAATTAACTATGGCTACACCTTC.